This entry lists 10 T cell receptor beta chains sequenced from one sample in a study of blood T cells in healthy people across ages. Alongside a J-beta primer mix, a sample-barcoded 5' primer served in a second PCR lasting roughly 6 to 11 cycles. MiXCR, applied by TCRdb to the 5' RACE reads, yields one record per CDR3 protein. The sample carries approximately 1,000,000 distinct CDR3 sequences, 35% to 55% recorded once. Specimen: blood. The receptor source for this set is a woman aged 55 to 70 in good health.

This chain connects TRBV7-8 to TRBJ1-5; D not resolved. Germline lookup yields CDR1 SGHVS and CDR2 FQNEAQ. This CDR3 comprises 14 residues. V was pared by 5 bases and J by 4 bases, with 12 bases between. The CDR3 bases are TGTGCCAGCAGCCGGACGGACCCAAATCAGCCCCAGCATTTT. Protein product: CASSRTDPNQPQHF. The full variable domain, its missing parts supplied by reference TRBV7-8 and TRBJ1-5, is GAGVSQSPRYKVAKRGQDVALRCDPISGHVSLFWYQQALGQGPEFLTYFQNEAQLDKSGLPSDRFFAERPEGSVSTLKIQRTQQEDSAVYLCASSRTDPNQPQHFGDGTRLSIL.

The chain combines TRBV20-1 with TRBJ2-2; tentative D call: TRBD1 (6 bases). This CDR3 has 17 residues. Per the germline V gene, CDR1 is DFQATT and CDR2 is SNEGSKA (reference sequence). Trimming left V 0 bases short and J 2 bases short, with 16 bases between. CDR3 in DNA: TGCAGTGCTAGAGATAGGTTGTCAGGGGTCAACACCGGGGAGCTGTTTTTT. Its protein is CSARDRLSGVNTGELFF.

The genes are TRBV28 and TRBJ2-3; 10 bases line up with TRBD2. The junction had 10 bases not matched to a gene; V was cut back by 7 bases and J by 9 bases. The CDR3 loop spans 14 amino acids. CDR1 MDHEN and CDR2 SYDVKM come from the germline V gene. The CDR3 loop reads CASIALAGAPTQYF. The CDR3 coding sequence is TGTGCCAGCATAGCCCTAGCGGGGGCCCCGACGCAGTATTTT.

This clonotype came up many times. This rearrangement joins TRBV29-1 to TRBJ2-3, with 15 bases aligning to TRBD2. The germline gives CDR1 SQVTM, CDR2 ANQGSEA. The CDR3 contains 18 residues. With V trimmed by 4 bases and J by 1 base, 9 bases remained unmatched. The CDR3 nucleotides read TGCAGCGTTGCAGGGACTAGCGGGAGGCACCTCGGCACAGATACGCAGTATTTT. Its translation: CSVAGTSGRHLGTDTQYF.

The rearrangement joins TRBV6-5 to TRBJ1-1; no definite D call. This CDR3 is 14 amino acids long. V lost 5 bases and J lost 1, with 11 bases in between. Looked up from germline, CDR1 is MNHEY and CDR2 is SVGAGI. The CDR3 region is CASSTPGGNTEAFF. The CDR3 coding sequence is TGTGCCAGCAGTACGCCTGGAGGGAACACTGAAGCTTTCTTT.

V gene TRBV24-1 combines with J gene TRBJ2-1; 11 nucleotides agree with TRBD2. The CDR3 length is 16 residues. Per germline, CDR1 KGHDR and CDR2 SFDVKD. V gave up 4 bases and J gave up 8 bases; unmatched junction bases: 9. The CDR3 region is CATSDQTSGRIHEQFF. The DNA of the CDR3 is TGTGCCACCAGTGACCAAACTAGCGGGAGAATCCATGAGCAGTTCTTC.

The chain combines TRBV3-1 with TRBJ2-7; D tentatively reads TRBD1 or TRBD2 (5 bases each). V was cut by 4 bases and J by 2 bases, with 15 bases left in between. CDR1 and CDR2 (germline): LGHDT, YNNKEL (reference sequence). This CDR3 is 15 amino acids long. The CDR3 DNA is TGTGCCAGCAGCCCCGGGATGGGGCCCACCTACGAGCAGTACTTC. It specifies CASSPGMGPTYEQYF.

V and J are TRBV20-1 and TRBJ2-3; D gene unclear. CDR3 length: 14 residues. V was trimmed by 3 bases and J by 2 bases, leaving 12 bases between them. CDR1 DFQATT and CDR2 SNEGSKA come from the germline V gene (reference sequence). The chain's CDR3 is CSARDPPNTDTQYF. CDR3 DNA: TGCAGTGCTAGGGATCCGCCCAACACAGATACGCAGTATTTT.

This clonotype was seen more than once but under ten times. This chain links TRBV7-6 with TRBJ2-5; D is possibly TRBD2 (5 bases). This CDR3 comprises 14 residues. Germline assignment: CDR1 SGHVS and CDR2 FNYEAQ. V was shortened by 0 bases and J by 5 bases, with 10 bases between the two germline ends. CDR3 protein: CASSLARAGETQYF. As DNA, the CDR3 is TGTGCCAGCAGCTTAGCGAGGGCTGGGGAGACCCAGTACTTC.

The chain recombines TRBV7-9 with TRBJ1-2; no clear D. The CDR3 contains 15 residues. V was shortened by 5 bases and J by 4 bases, with 17 bases between the two germline ends. Germline V gives CDR1 SEHNR, CDR2 FQNEAQ (reference sequence). CDR3 loop: CASSIPPTASYGYTF. CDR3 nucleotide sequence: TGTGCCAGCAGCATCCCTCCGACGGCAAGCTATGGCTACACCTTC.